This note documents a single T cell receptor (beta chain) sequence. Its cognate antigen is unknown. The entry originates in a study of T-cell reconstitution after alpha-beta-depleted transplantation in children. Study-wide findings and caveats: Recipient T cells and thymic progenitors that survived gave rise to the high TCRbeta diversity observed at day 60 in some patients. Several hundred expanded graft clones reportedly were the source of alpha-beta T cells about two months after transplant.

The library targeted TCRbeta and was prepared with unique molecular identifiers. Each CDR3 protein gets one entry after TCRdb re-called the PCR reads with MiXCR. The table records 900,000 or so distinct CDR3 sequences, approximately 15% of them present only once. The receptor's source is a male patient under 18 who had a stem cell transplant for acute lymphoblastic leukemia, so the T cells may come from the graft donor. The source material was PBMCs, mostly from graft donor cells, sampled 360 days after TCRalphabeta/CD19-depleted stem cell transplant.

The CDR3 region is CAWSVLPGPQGVEAFF. The CDR3 nucleotides read TGTGCCTGGAGTGTACTTCCGGGGCCCCAGGGGGTTGAAGCTTTCTTT. The rearrangement links TRBV30 to TRBJ1-1; 7 positions agree with TRBD1. Germline V CDR1 and CDR2: GTSNPN, SVGIG (reference sequence). Trimming took 0 bases from V and 7 from J; bases not matched to a gene: 14. The CDR3 is made up of 16 amino acids.